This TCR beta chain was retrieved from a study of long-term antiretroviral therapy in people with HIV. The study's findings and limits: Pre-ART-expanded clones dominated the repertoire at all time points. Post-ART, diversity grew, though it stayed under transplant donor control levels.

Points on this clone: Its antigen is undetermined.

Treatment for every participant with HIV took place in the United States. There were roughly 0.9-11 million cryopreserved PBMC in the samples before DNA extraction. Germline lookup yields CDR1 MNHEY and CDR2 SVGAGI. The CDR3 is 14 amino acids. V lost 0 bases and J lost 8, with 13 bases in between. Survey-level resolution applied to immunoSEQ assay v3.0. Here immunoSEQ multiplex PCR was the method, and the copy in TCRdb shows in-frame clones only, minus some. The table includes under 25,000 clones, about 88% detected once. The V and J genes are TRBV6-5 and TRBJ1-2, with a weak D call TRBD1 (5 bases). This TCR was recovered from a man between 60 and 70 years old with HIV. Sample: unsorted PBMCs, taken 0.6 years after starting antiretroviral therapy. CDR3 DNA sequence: TGTGCCAGCAGTTACTCGAGCGGGACGATGGGCTACACCTTC. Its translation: CASSYSSGTMGYTF.